The clone carrying this TCR beta chain was counted between two and nine times. Its specificity is unknown. Using unique molecular identifiers, the investigators prepared the TCRbeta library. TCRdb re-called the PCR reads with MiXCR, one entry per CDR3 protein. The sample contains about 1,000,000 distinct CDR3 sequences, about 29% of which appear only once. V shed 6 bases, J shed 3 bases, and the junction held 4 bases outside the gene matches. This CDR3 spans 14 amino acids. This entry is derived from a study of T-cell reconstitution after alpha-beta-depleted transplantation in children. Study outcomes and limitations: At one year after transplant, newly produced T cells mostly accounted for T-cell counts and diversity. There were reportedly several hundred expanded graft clones from which alpha-beta T cells came about two months after transplant.

The sequence was collected from a boy younger than two who had a stem cell transplant for SCID, so the T cells may come from the graft donor. Specimen: PBMCs, mostly from graft donor cells, collected 360 days after TCRalphabeta/CD19-depleted stem cell transplant. The V call is TRBV12-3 or TRBV12-4, the J call TRBJ2-2, with 7 positions matching TRBD2. Here the CDR3 DNA reads TGTGCCAGCAGACTAAGCGGGGACACCGGGGAGCTGTTTTTT. This sequence encodes CASRLSGDTGELFF.